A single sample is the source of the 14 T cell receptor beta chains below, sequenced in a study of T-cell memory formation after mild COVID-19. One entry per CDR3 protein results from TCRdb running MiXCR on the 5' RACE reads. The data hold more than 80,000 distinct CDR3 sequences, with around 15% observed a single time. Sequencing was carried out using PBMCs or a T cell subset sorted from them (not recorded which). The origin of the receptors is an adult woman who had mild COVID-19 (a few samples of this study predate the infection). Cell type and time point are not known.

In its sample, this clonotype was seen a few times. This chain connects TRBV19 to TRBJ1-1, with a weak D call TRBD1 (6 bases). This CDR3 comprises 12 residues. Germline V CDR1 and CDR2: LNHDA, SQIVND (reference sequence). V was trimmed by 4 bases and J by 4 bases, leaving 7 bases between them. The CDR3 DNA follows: TGTGCCAGTAGTAGGGACATCACTGAAGCTTTCTTT. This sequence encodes CASSRDITEAFF.

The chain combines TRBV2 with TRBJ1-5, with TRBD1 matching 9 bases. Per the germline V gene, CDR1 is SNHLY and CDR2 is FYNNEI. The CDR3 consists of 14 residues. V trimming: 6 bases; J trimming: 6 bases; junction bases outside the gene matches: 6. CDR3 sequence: CASSLGQGIQPQHF. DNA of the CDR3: TGTGCCAGCAGCCTTGGACAGGGGATTCAGCCCCAGCATTTT. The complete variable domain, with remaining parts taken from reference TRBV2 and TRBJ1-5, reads EPEVTQTPSHQVTQMGQEVILRCVPISNHLYFYWYRQILGQKVEFLVSFYNNEISEKSEIFDDQFSVERPDGSNFTLKIRSTKLEDSAMYFCASSLGQGIQPQHFGDGTRLSIL.

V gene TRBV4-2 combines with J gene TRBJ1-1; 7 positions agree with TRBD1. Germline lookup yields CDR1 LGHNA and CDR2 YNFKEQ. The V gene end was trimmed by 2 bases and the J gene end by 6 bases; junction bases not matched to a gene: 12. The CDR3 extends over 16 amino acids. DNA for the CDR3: TGTGCCAGCAGCCAATTAAAGCCAACAGGGGCCCCTGAAGCTTTCTTT. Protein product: CASSQLKPTGAPEAFF.

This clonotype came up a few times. DNA for the CDR3: TGTGCCAGCAGCTTAGCGGCAGACCACGCGAACACCGGGGAGCTGTTTTTT. Amino acids: CASSLAADHANTGELFF. The genes are TRBV7-9 and TRBJ2-2; D ambiguous. The V end was cut by 0 bases, the J end by 0 bases, with 11 bases between. The germline V gene encodes CDR1 SEHNR and CDR2 FQNEAQ (reference sequence). The CDR3 runs 17 residues.

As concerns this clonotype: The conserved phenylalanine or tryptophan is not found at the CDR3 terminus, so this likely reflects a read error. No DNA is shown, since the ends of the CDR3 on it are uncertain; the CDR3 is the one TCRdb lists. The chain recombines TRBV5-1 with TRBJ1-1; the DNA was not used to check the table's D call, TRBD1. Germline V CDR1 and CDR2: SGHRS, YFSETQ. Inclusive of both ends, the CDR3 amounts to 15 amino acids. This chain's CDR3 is CASSLGSAGGAGAVT.

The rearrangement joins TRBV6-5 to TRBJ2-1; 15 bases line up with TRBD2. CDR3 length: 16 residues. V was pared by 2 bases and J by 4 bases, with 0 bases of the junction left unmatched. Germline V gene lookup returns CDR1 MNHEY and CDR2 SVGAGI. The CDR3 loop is CASSYGTSGGYNEQFF. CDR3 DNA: TGTGCCAGCAGTTACGGGACTAGCGGGGGGTACAATGAGCAGTTCTTC.

The CDR3 DNA follows: TGTGCCAGCAAAAAGGGTGGGGGGCAATCGGACGAGCAGTACTTC. Translating it yields CASKKGGGQSDEQYF. The chain employs TRBV28 and TRBJ2-7; D may be TRBD1 or TRBD2 (6 bases each). This CDR3 is 15 amino acids long. Germline lookup yields CDR1 MDHEN and CDR2 SYDVKM. Trimming took 7 bases from V and 5 from J, leaving 21 bases between them.

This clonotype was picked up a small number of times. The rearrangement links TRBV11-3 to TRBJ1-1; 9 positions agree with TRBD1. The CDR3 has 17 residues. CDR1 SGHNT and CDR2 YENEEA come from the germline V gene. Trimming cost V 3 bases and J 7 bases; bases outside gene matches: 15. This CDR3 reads CASSFLRPGQGFLEAFF. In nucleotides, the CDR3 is TGTGCCAGCAGCTTTTTACGCCCGGGACAGGGCTTCCTTGAAGCTTTCTTT. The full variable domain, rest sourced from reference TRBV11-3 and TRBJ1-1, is EAGVVQSPRYKIIEKKQPVAFWCNPISGHNTLYWYLQNLGQGPELLIRYENEEAVDDSQLPKDRFSAERLKGVDSTLKIQPAELGDSAVYLCASSFLRPGQGFLEAFFGQGTRLTVV.

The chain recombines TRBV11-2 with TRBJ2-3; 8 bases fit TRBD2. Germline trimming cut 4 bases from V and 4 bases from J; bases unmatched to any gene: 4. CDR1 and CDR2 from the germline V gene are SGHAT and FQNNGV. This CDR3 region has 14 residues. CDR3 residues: CASSWGGRPDTQYF. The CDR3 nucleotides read TGTGCCAGCAGCTGGGGCGGGAGGCCAGATACGCAGTATTTT.

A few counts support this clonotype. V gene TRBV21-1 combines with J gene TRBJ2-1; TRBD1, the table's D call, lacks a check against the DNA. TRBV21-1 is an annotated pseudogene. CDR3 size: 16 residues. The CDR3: CASSESDSLSYNEQFF. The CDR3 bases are TGTGCCAGCAGCGAGTCGGACAGCCTCTCCTACAATGAGCAGTTCTTC.

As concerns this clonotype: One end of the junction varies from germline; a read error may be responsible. This chain's CDR3 is CASSVGSGLSF. DNA of the CDR3: TGTGCCAGCAGCGTAGGATCGGGGTTGTCCTTT. The rearrangement uses TRBV9 and TRBJ1-1; D uncertain. CDR1 SGDLS and CDR2 YYNGEE come from the germline V gene. The CDR3 is 11 residues long.

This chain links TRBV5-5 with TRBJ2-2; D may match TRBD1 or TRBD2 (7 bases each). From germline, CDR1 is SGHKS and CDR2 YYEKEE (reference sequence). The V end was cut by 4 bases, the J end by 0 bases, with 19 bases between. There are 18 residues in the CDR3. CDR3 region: CASSTGEGASPNTGELFF. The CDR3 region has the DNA TGTGCCAGCAGCACTGGGGAGGGGGCTTCGCCGAACACCGGGGAGCTGTTTTTT.

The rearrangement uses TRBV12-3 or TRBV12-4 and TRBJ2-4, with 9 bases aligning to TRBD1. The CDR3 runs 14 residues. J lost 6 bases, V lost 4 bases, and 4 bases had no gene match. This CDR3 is CASSSGQGINIQYF. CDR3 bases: TGTGCCAGCAGTTCGGGACAGGGCATAAACATTCAGTACTTC.

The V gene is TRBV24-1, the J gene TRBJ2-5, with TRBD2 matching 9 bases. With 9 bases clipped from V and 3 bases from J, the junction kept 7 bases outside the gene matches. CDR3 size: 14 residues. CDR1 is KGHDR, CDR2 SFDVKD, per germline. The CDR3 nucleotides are TGTGCCACCGCCCCCAGCGGGGGGAAAGAGACCCAGTACTTC. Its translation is CATAPSGGKETQYF.